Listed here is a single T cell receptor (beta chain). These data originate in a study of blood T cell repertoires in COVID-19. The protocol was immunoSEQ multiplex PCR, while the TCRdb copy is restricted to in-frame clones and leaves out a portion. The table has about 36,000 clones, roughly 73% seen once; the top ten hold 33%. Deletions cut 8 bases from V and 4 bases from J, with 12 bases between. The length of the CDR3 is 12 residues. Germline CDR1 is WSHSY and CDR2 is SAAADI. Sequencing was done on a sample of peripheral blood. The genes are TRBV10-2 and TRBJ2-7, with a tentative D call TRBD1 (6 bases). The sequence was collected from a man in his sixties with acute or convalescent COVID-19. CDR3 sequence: CASRQDSYEQYF. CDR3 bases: TGCGCCAGCCGACAGGACTCGTACGAGCAGTACTTC.